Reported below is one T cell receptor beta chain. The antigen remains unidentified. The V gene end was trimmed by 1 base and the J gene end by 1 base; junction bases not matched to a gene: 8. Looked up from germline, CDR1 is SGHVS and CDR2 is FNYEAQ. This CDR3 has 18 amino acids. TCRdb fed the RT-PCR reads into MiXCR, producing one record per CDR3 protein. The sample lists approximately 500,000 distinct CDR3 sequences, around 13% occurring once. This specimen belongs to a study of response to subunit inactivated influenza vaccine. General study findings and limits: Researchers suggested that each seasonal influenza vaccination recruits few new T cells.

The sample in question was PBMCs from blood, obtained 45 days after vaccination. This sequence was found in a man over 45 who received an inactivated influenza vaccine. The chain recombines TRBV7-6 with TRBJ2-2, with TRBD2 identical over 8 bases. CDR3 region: CASSLDASGHLNTGELFF. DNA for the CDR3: TGTGCCAGCAGCTTAGATGCTAGCGGGCATTTGAACACCGGGGAGCTGTTTTTT.